This T cell receptor beta chain stems from a study of blood T cell repertoires in COVID-19. The data were produced by immunoSEQ multiplex PCR, yet TCRdb's version contains in-frame clones alone and is incomplete. There are about 250,000 clones in the sample; about 80% occur only once, and under 5% lies in the top ten. This clonotype originated in a man aged 45-65 years with active or convalescent COVID-19. What was sequenced was peripheral blood.

This CDR3 reads CAWSISDYGYTF. CDR3 bases: TGTGCCTGGAGTATTTCCGACTATGGCTACACCTTC. The V and J genes are TRBV30 and TRBJ1-2; D not resolved. CDR1 GTSNPN and CDR2 SVGIG come from the germline V gene (reference sequence). CDR3 length: 12 residues. Trimming left V 2 bases short and J 3 bases short, with 7 bases between. Based on the CDR3 plus reference TRBV30 and TRBJ1-2, the full variable domain is SQTIHQWPATLVQPVGSPLSLECTVEGTSNPNLYWYRQAAGRGLQLLFYSVGIGQISSEVPQNLSASRPQDRQFILSSKKLLLSDSGFYLCAWSISDYGYTFGSGTRLTVV.